The sequence of this T cell receptor (beta chain) was determined in a study of regulatory T cells in long-lasting Graves disease. The study's findings and limits: Peripheral blood alone, not thyroid tissue, underwent study.

Of note for this clonotype: The antigen is unknown.

Losses at the gene ends were 3 bases for V and 1 base for J; bases not matched to a gene: 4. CDR3 length: 15 amino acids. Germline V gives CDR1 SGHDT, CDR2 YYEEEE. Time point noted: newly diagnosed GD, antithyroid drugs for less than 3 months. Extracted RNA from PBMCs served as the source of the TCR library. The authors built TCR beta libraries using iRepertoire HTBI primers and Arm-PCR of CDR3 regions. TCRdb reprocessed the multiplex PCR reads with MiXCR, giving one entry per CDR3 protein. Among over 500,000 distinct CDR3 sequences, roughly 16% were seen once, and the ten largest hold roughly 18%. Another study also made use of these data, one on T cells in Graves' hyperthyroidism and ophthalmopathy.

This receptor was obtained from a woman aged 25 to 39 with Graves disease. The sample was peripheral blood mononuclear cells (PBMCs), taken at new diagnosis, from a patient treated with antithyroid drugs. The chain links TRBV5-6 to TRBJ2-3; TRBD1 agrees at 8 bases. The CDR3 DNA is TGTGCCAGCAGCTCAATGACAGGGGGCACAGATACGCAGTATTTT. It specifies CASSSMTGGTDTQYF.